This T cell receptor (beta chain) was identified in a study of T cells in Graves' hyperthyroidism and ophthalmopathy. The CDR3 covers 12 residues. CDR1 is SQVTM and CDR2 is ANQGSEA in the germline V gene. The germline V and J ends were trimmed by 5 bases and 7 bases, with 15 bases remaining between them. TCR beta CDR3 region amplification was performed from RNA transcripts. Researchers ran a first-round RT-PCR on the TCR CDR3 using the HTBI primer set. MiXCR was run by TCRdb on the multiplex PCR reads, yielding one entry per CDR3 protein. Of approximately 590,000 distinct CDR3 sequences listed, roughly 46% are singletons.

This sequence was found in a woman in her late teens or twenties with Graves' hyperthyroidism. The sequenced material came from peripheral blood or thyroid tissue (not recorded which). The chain has TRBV29-1 and TRBJ2-7; TRBD1 is a possible D gene (6 bases). The CDR3 DNA follows: TGCAGCGTTCAGACAGGCGGCGGGGAGCAGTACTTC. The encoded protein is CSVQTGGGEQYF.